This TCR beta chain was retrieved from a study of blood T cell repertoires in COVID-19. About the study: Whether acute or convalescent, the COVID-19 samples came from the United States, Italy and Spain. The cDNA or gDNA used as material had been derived from T cells, B-cell-depleted T cells, or PBMCs.

Followed longitudinally, the Seattle patients had been enrolled during active infection. There are 15 residues in the CDR3. The germline V gene encodes CDR1 MGHRA and CDR2 YSYEKL. Trimming removed 2 bases from V and 6 bases from J, with 13 bases in between. Per the authors' pipeline: Estimation of nucleated cell counts was performed using reference gene primer amplification. Produced via immunoSEQ multiplex PCR; TCRdb's table is partial and in-frame only. D and trimming come from the DNA, and the V and J calls and clone size come from that table. The table lists some 200,000 clones, 86% of them singletons, with about a tenth in the top ten.

The specimen was peripheral blood. V gene TRBV4-1 combines with J gene TRBJ1-4; possible D gene TRBD1, 5 bases. This TCR was sampled from a woman in her fifties or sixties with COVID-19, enrolled during active disease. This CDR3 is CASSQRQWIDEKLFF. The CDR3 DNA sequence: TGCGCCAGCAGCCAAAGACAGTGGATAGATGAAAAACTGTTTTTT.